What follows describes a single T cell receptor beta chain. Profiled with immunoSEQ multiplex PCR; TCRdb holds only in-frame clones, not every one. The sample contains approximately 500,000 clones, roughly 85% of which appear only once. The data stem from a study of shared clonotypes between healthy human individuals. CDR1 SGDLS and CDR2 YYNGEE come from the germline V gene. The CDR3 contains 14 residues. V was trimmed by 4 bases and J by 2 bases, leaving 11 bases between them. The TCR originated in a woman aged 40 to 50 in good health. Some clones in this sample may be carry-over from other donors' samples. Sequences were obtained from PBMCs. The chain uses TRBV9 and TRBJ2-3, with D hard to call. The CDR3 sequence: CASSPGSNTDTQYF. CDR3 nucleotides: TGTGCCAGCAGCCCCGGCTCCAACACAGATACGCAGTATTTT. The variable domain in full, with the rest retrieved from reference TRBV9 and TRBJ2-3, is DSGVTQTPKHLITATGQRVTLRCSPRSGDLSVYWYQQSLDQGLQFLIQYYNGEERAKGNILERFSAQQFPDLHSELNLSSLELGDSALYFCASSPGSNTDTQYFGPGTRLTVL.